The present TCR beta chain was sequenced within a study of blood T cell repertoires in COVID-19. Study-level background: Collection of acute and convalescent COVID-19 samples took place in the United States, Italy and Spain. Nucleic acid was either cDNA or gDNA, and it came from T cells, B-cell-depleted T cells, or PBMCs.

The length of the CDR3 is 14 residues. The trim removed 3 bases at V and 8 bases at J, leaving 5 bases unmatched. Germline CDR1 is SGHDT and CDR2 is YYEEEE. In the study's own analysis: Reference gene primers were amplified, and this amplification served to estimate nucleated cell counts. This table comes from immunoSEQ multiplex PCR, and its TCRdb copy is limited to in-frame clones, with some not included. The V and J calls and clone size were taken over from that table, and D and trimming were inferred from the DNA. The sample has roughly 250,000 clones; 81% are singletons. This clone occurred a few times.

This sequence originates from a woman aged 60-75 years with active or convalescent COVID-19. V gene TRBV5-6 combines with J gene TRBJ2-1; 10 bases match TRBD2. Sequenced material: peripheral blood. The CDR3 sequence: CASSSIGTSDEQFF. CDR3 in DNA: TGTGCCAGCAGCTCAATAGGGACTAGCGATGAGCAGTTCTTC.